The 27 T cell receptor beta chains below come from one sample, sequenced in a study of blood T cell repertoires in COVID-19. The protocol was immunoSEQ multiplex PCR, while the TCRdb copy is restricted to in-frame clones and leaves out a portion. The table has hundreds of thousands of clones, under 90% seen once. The source material was peripheral blood. Receptors originate from a woman aged 35 to 49 with active or convalescent COVID-19.

This clone appeared a few times. The chain employs TRBV6-5 and TRBJ1-1; the match to TRBD1 covers 8 bases. CDR3 length equals 15 residues. CDR1 is MNHEY and CDR2 is SVGAGI in the germline V gene. J gave up 3 bases and V 7 bases, and 10 bases lay outside the gene matches. The CDR3 coding sequence is TGTGCCAGCACTAACCCCAGGGGGCTGTACACTGAAGCTTTCTTT. Its protein is CASTNPRGLYTEAFF.

This clone appeared once. J is TRBJ1-6 and V is TRBV18; 7 nucleotides align to TRBD1. Germline lookup yields CDR1 KGHSH and CDR2 LQKENI. The CDR3 sequence is 15 residues long. V lost 3 bases and J lost 8; bases outside the gene matches: 7. CDR3 in amino acids: CASSPHTGADSPLHF. The CDR3 DNA follows: TGTGCCAGCTCACCCCACACAGGGGCCGATTCACCCCTCCACTTT.

The chain recombines TRBV2 with TRBJ1-4, with D possibly TRBD1 on 6 matching bases. This CDR3 has 16 residues. Germline V gene data show CDR1 as SNHLY and CDR2 as FYNNEI. Trimming shortened V by 7 bases and J by 5 bases, and 20 bases separated the two germline ends. CDR3 DNA: TGTGCCAGCACAGACAGGCGGTGGGTAGAAAATGAAAAACTGTTTTTT. Its translation is CASTDRRWVENEKLFF.

The gene calls are TRBV30 and TRBJ2-7, with 8 bases that match TRBD1. CDR1 and CDR2 (germline): GTSNPN, SVGIG (reference sequence). The V segment lost 3 bases and the J segment 6 bases; nucleotides outside the gene matches: 7. The CDR3 runs to 13 residues. For the CDR3, the DNA is TGTGCCTGGAGCTTTCAGGGGGCTCTCGAGCAGTACTTC. Translation: CAWSFQGALEQYF.

This clone was picked up a small number of times. This chain links TRBV3-1 (or the pseudogene TRBV3-2) with TRBJ2-5; 9 bases align to TRBD2. Germline V CDR1 and CDR2: LGHDT, YNNKEL (reference sequence). This CDR3 has 15 residues. The trim removed 3 bases at V and 5 bases at J, leaving 7 bases unmatched. The CDR3 spells CASSHLLAGLETQYF. CDR3 DNA: TGTGCCAGCAGCCATTTACTAGCGGGCTTGGAGACCCAGTACTTC.

The chain has TRBV10-3 and TRBJ2-3; 8 nucleotides align to TRBD2. CDR1 and CDR2 (germline): ENHRY, SYGVKD. J lost 5 bases, V lost 3 bases, and 7 bases had no gene match. This CDR3 comprises 15 residues. The CDR3 nucleotides are TGTGCCATCAGTGACCCGCTCCGGGAGGGAGATACGCAGTATTTT. Residues: CAISDPLREGDTQYF.

In this sample, this clone turned up a few times. V and J are TRBV7-2 and TRBJ1-2, with a tentative D call TRBD1 (6 bases). Looked up from germline, CDR1 is SGHTA and CDR2 is FQGNSA. Between the trimmed V and J ends, which lost 5 bases and 6 bases, there was a span of 19 bases. This CDR3 has 15 amino acids. For the CDR3, the DNA is TGTGCCAGCAGCCCTTCACAGGGTGTGCCAAATGGCTACACCTTC. This gives the protein CASSPSQGVPNGYTF.

This clone was observed a few times. The genes are TRBV7-9 and TRBJ2-7; TRBD1 aligns across 7 bases. In germline, CDR1 is SEHNR, CDR2 FQNEAQ (reference sequence). The CDR3 sequence is 15 residues long. Trimming removed 5 bases from V and 6 bases from J; junction bases left unmatched: 13. CDR3 residues: CASSLGQAVRLEQYF. The CDR3 DNA sequence: TGTGCCAGCAGCCTCGGACAGGCTGTACGGCTCGAGCAGTACTTC. Full variable domain (outside the CDR3, taken from reference TRBV7-9 and TRBJ2-7): DTGVSQNPRHKITKRGQNVTFRCDPISEHNRLYWYRQTLGQGPEFLTYFQNEAQLEKSRLLSDRFSAERPKGSFSTLEIQRTEQGDSAMYLCASSLGQAVRLEQYFGPGTRLTVT.

The chain has TRBV16 and TRBJ2-7; D not resolved. V was clipped by 2 bases and J by 3 bases, with 5 bases between them. Germline CDR1 KGHSY, CDR2 FQNENV. This CDR3 contains 12 residues. CDR3 in DNA: TGTGCCAGCAGCCAAAACAGCTACGAGCAGTACTTC. The encoded protein is CASSQNSYEQYF.

The genes are TRBV19 and TRBJ2-7; D not certain. V lost 3 bases and J 6 bases, leaving 12 bases between the germline ends. There are 13 residues in the CDR3. Looked up from germline, CDR1 is LNHDA and CDR2 is SQIVND (reference sequence). CDR3 in amino acids: CASSMVRVSEQYF. The CDR3 coding sequence is TGTGCCAGTAGTATGGTCCGAGTCTCCGAGCAGTACTTC.

This clone was observed a few times. The chain is built from TRBV27 and TRBJ1-3; 7 bases line up with TRBD1. This CDR3 region has 14 residues. J was trimmed by 4 bases and V by 6 bases; bases with no gene match: 6. Germline CDR1 is MNHEY and CDR2 is SMNVEV (reference sequence). CDR3 in amino acids: CASRHTGAGNTIYF. The CDR3, as DNA: TGTGCCAGCAGACATACAGGGGCCGGAAACACCATATATTTT.

The chain uses TRBV7-8 and TRBJ1-5; TRBD1 is a possible D gene (5 bases). This CDR3 is built from 17 residues. The V gene lost 2 bases and the J gene lost 2 bases, with 16 bases spanning the gap. Germline CDR1 reads SGHVS; CDR2 reads FQNEAQ. In nucleotides, the CDR3 is TGTGCCAGCAGCTTAAGGGAGGGGCCGAGCGGCAATCAGCCCCAGCATTTT. Protein product: CASSLREGPSGNQPQHF.

The chain carries TRBV27 and TRBJ2-7, with D unresolved. From germline, CDR1 is MNHEY and CDR2 SMNVEV (reference sequence). The CDR3 covers 12 residues. The ends were cut back, 5 bases at V and 0 bases at J, with 5 bases in the middle. The CDR3 DNA sequence: TGTGCCAGCAGTCCTAACTCCTACGAGCAGTACTTC. It encodes CASSPNSYEQYF.

For the CDR3, the DNA is TGTGCCAGCAGTGGGGACAGGGGTGGTGGCTACACCTTC. Its protein is CASSGDRGGGYTF. The chain recombines TRBV2 with TRBJ1-2; 10 nucleotides line up with TRBD1. In germline, CDR1 is SNHLY, CDR2 FYNNEI. The trim removed 4 bases at V and 7 bases at J, leaving 3 bases unmatched. CDR3 length equals 13 residues.

The chain's CDR3 is CASSRTGSGSGNTIYF. In DNA, the CDR3 is TGTGCCAGCTCACGGACAGGGTCGGGCTCTGGAAACACCATATATTTT. This chain uses TRBV18 with TRBJ1-3; 8 bases match TRBD1. Germline V CDR1 and CDR2: KGHSH, LQKENI. This CDR3 region has 16 residues. Trimming removed 4 bases from V and 0 bases from J; junction bases left unmatched: 5.

V is TRBV24-1 and J is TRBJ1-3; 7 bases are shared with TRBD1. CDR1 and CDR2 from the germline V gene are KGHDR and SFDVKD. This CDR3 spans 17 amino acids. The ends lost 9 bases at V and 3 bases at J; junction bases unmatched: 16. The CDR3 DNA follows: TGTGCCACCGCGACCACGGGACAGCCAAAACTTGGAAACACCATATATTTT. Residues: CATATTGQPKLGNTIYF.

The chain joins TRBV3-1 (or the pseudogene TRBV3-2) to TRBJ1-5; possibly TRBD1 for D (6 bases). Germline V gene data show CDR1 as LGHDT and CDR2 as YNNKEL (reference sequence). The CDR3 covers 14 residues. Between the trimmed V and J ends, which lost 3 bases and 5 bases, there was a span of 11 bases. The DNA for the CDR3 is TGTGCCAGCAGCCAGGGGGGGGCCGATCAGCCCCAGCATTTT. It yields the protein CASSQGGADQPQHF.

CDR3 protein: CASSFFRGYEQFF. In nucleotides, the CDR3 is TGTGCCAGCAGCTTTTTCAGGGGGTATGAGCAGTTCTTC. This rearrangement joins TRBV5-6 to TRBJ2-1; 7 nucleotides match TRBD1. CDR3 length equals 13 residues. After removal of 2 bases from V and 8 bases from J, the junction contained 4 bases not matched to a gene. Germline V gene data show CDR1 as SGHDT and CDR2 as YYEEEE.

CDR3 in amino acids: CASSPPIASGRNYEQYF. The CDR3 bases are TGTGCCAGCTCACCACCTATCGCTAGCGGGAGGAACTACGAGCAGTACTTC. J is TRBJ2-7 and V is TRBV18, with 11 bases lining up with TRBD2. There are 17 residues in the CDR3. V trimming: 0 bases; J trimming: 3 bases; junction bases outside the gene matches: 7. Germline CDR1 is KGHSH and CDR2 is LQKENI. Looking up the rest from reference TRBV18 and TRBJ2-7 gives the full variable domain: NAGVMQNPRHLVRRRGQEARLRCSPMKGHSHVYWYRQLPEEGLKFMVYLQKENIIDESGMPKERFSAEFPKEGPSILRIQQVVRGDSAAYFCASSPPIASGRNYEQYFGPGTRLTVT.

This sequence joins TRBV7-2 and TRBJ2-1; 8 bases line up with TRBD1. CDR1 is SGHTA and CDR2 is FQGNSA in the germline V gene. V lost 1 base to trimming and J lost 7 bases; unmatched junction nucleotides: 9. The CDR3 sequence is 16 residues long. CDR3 DNA sequence: TGTGCCAGCAGCTTAGTAGCCCGGGACAGGATAAATGAGCAGTTCTTC. Translating it yields CASSLVARDRINEQFF.

The gene calls are TRBV28 and TRBJ1-5; D may be TRBD1 (6 bases). Germline assignment: CDR1 MDHEN and CDR2 SYDVKM. The length of the CDR3 is 15 residues. Trimming removed 6 bases from V and 2 bases from J, with 14 bases in between. The chain's CDR3 is CASSRTRQGNQPQHF. The CDR3 DNA reads TGTGCCAGCAGCCGTACCCGACAGGGCAATCAGCCCCAGCATTTT.

This rearrangement joins TRBV18 to TRBJ1-1; 9 bases fit TRBD1. This CDR3 region has 17 residues. The junction had 9 bases not matched to a gene; V was cut back by 0 bases and J by 4 bases. Germline V gives CDR1 KGHSH, CDR2 LQKENI. CDR3: CASSPPGQGAESTEAFF. In nucleotides, the CDR3 is TGTGCCAGCTCACCACCGGGACAGGGCGCCGAAAGCACTGAAGCTTTCTTT.

V usage is TRBV5-1 and J usage is TRBJ2-1; 7 bases line up with TRBD1. The length of the CDR3 is 16 residues. Per germline, CDR1 SGHRS and CDR2 YFSETQ. After removal of 4 bases from V and 7 bases from J, the junction contained 14 bases not matched to a gene. This chain's CDR3 is CASSTPGTEFINEQFF. As DNA, the CDR3 is TGCGCCAGCAGCACGCCCGGGACAGAGTTTATTAATGAGCAGTTCTTC.

The gene calls are TRBV7-9 and TRBJ2-7; 12 bases map to TRBD2. CDR1 and CDR2 from the germline V gene are SEHNR and FQNEAQ (reference sequence). The trim removed 3 bases at V and 6 bases at J, leaving 9 bases unmatched. The CDR3 spans 16 residues. The CDR3 nucleotides read TGTGCCAGCAGCTTTAGAGCTAGCGGGAGGGCCTTCGAGCAGTACTTC. Amino acid sequence: CASSFRASGRAFEQYF.

The chain uses TRBV4-2 and TRBJ2-3; D may be TRBD2 (6 bases). V lost 4 bases and J 0 bases, leaving 14 bases between the germline ends. The V gene's germline CDR1 is LGHNA and CDR2 YNFKEQ. CDR3 length: 16 residues. Written as DNA, the CDR3 is TGTGCCAGCAGCCCCCATAGTAGCGGAAGCACAGATACGCAGTATTTT. Translating it yields CASSPHSSGSTDTQYF.

The chain has TRBV29-1 and TRBJ2-7; 8 bases are a match to TRBD1. V lost 7 bases and J lost 1; bases outside the gene matches: 3. The CDR3 runs to 12 residues. CDR1 is SQVTM and CDR2 is ANQGSEA in the germline V gene. The CDR3 protein is CSGGQESYEQYF. CDR3 nucleotide sequence: TGCAGCGGGGGACAGGAGTCCTACGAGCAGTACTTC.

This clone appeared a few times. The rearrangement uses TRBV3-1 (or the pseudogene TRBV3-2) and TRBJ1-2; a weak D match, TRBD1 (6 bases). Germline CDR1 and CDR2: LGHDT and YNNKEL (reference sequence). CDR3 length: 15 residues. V lost 1 base and J 2 bases, leaving 11 bases between the germline ends. CDR3 in amino acids: CASSQVTTGNYGYTF. The CDR3 region has the DNA TGTGCCAGCAGCCAAGTGACTACAGGGAACTATGGCTACACCTTC.